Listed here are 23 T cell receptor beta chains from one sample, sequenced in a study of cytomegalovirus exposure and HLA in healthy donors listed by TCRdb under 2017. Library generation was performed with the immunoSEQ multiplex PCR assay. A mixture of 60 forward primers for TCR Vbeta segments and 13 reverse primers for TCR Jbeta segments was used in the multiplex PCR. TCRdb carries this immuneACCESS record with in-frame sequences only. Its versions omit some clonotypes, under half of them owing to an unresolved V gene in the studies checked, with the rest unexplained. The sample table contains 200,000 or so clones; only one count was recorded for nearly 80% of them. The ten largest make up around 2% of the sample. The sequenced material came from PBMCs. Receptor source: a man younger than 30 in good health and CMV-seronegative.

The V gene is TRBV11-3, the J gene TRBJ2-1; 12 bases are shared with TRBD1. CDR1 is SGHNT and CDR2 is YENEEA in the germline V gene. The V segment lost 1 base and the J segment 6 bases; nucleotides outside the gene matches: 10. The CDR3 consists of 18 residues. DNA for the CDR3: TGTGCCAGCAGCTTAGTCGGGACAGGGGGCGCAAGGGGCAATGAGCAGTTCTTC. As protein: CASSLVGTGGARGNEQFF.

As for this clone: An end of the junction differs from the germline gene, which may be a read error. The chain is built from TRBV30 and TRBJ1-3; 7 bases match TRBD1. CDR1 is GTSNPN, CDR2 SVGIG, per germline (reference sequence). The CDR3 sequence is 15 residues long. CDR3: CAWSAGGSSGNTIHF. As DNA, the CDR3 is TGTGCCTGGAGTGCAGGGGGAAGCTCTGGAAACACCATACATTTT.

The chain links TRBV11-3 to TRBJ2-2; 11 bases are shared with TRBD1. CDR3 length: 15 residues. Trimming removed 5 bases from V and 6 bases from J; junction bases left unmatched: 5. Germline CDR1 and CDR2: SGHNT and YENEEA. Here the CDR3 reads CASSSRTGGPGELFF. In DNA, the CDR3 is TGTGCCAGCAGCAGTAGGACAGGGGGCCCCGGGGAGCTGTTTTTT.

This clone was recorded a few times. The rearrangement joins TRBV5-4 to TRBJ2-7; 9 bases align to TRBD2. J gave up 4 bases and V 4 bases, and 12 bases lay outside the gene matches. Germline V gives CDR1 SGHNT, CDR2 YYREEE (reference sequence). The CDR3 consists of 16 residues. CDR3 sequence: CASSDATSGPRYEQYF. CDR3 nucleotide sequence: TGTGCCAGCAGCGACGCGACTAGCGGCCCACGGTACGAGCAGTACTTC.

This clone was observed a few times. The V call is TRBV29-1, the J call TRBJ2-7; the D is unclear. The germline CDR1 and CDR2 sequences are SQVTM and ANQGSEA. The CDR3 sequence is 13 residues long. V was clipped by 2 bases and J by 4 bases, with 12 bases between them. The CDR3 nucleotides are TGCAGCGTTGAATTATCCTCCCCTTACGAGCAGTACTTC. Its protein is CSVELSSPYEQYF.

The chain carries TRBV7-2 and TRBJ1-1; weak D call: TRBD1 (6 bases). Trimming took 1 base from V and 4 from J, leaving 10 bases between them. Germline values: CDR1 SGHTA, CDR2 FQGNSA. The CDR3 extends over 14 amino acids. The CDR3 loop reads CASSLVWGRTEAFF. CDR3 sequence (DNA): TGTGCCAGCAGCTTAGTTTGGGGGCGCACTGAAGCTTTCTTT. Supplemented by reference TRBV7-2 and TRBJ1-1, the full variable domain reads GAGVSQSPSNKVTEKGKDVELRCDPISGHTALYWYRQSLGQGLEFLIYFQGNSAPDKSGLPSDRFSAERTGGSVSTLTIQRTQQEDSAVYLCASSLVWGRTEAFFGQGTRLTVV.

The CDR3, as DNA: TGTGCCAGTAGTATATCTCCGCCAGGCTATGGCTACACCTTC. Translated: CASSISPPGYGYTF. The gene calls are TRBV19 and TRBJ1-2; D gene unclear. V was cut by 2 bases and J by 4 bases, with 11 bases left in between. The CDR3 covers 14 residues. Germline assignment: CDR1 LNHDA and CDR2 SQIVND (reference sequence).

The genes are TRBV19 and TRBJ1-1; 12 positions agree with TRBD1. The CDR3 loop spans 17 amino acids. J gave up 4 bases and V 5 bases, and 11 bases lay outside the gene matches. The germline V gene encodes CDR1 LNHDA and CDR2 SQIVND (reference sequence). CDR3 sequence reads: CASSALLGTGGRTEAFF. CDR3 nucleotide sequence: TGTGCCAGTAGTGCCCTCCTCGGGACAGGGGGCCGCACTGAAGCTTTCTTT.

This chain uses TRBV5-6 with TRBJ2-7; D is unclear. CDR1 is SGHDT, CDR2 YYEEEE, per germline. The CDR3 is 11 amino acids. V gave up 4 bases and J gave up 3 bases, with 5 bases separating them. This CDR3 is CASSGLYEQYF. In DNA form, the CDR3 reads TGTGCCAGCAGCGGCCTCTACGAGCAGTACTTC. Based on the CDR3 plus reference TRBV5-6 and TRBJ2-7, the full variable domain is DAGVTQSPTHLIKTRGQQVTLRCSPKSGHDTVSWYQQALGQGPQFIFQYYEEEERQRGNFPDRFSGHQFPNYSSELNVNALLLGDSALYLCASSGLYEQYFGPGTRLTVT.

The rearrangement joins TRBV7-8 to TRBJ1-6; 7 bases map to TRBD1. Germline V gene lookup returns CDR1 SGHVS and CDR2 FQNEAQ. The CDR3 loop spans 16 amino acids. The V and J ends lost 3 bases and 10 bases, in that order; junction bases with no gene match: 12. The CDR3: CASSLGGQFIPSPLHF. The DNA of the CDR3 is TGTGCCAGCAGCTTGGGGGGACAGTTCATCCCATCACCCCTCCACTTT.

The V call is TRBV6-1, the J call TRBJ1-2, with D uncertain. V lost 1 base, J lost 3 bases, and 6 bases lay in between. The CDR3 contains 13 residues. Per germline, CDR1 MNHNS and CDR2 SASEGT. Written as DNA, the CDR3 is TGTGCCAGCAGTGAAGTAGAGTACTATGGCTACACCTTC. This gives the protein CASSEVEYYGYTF.

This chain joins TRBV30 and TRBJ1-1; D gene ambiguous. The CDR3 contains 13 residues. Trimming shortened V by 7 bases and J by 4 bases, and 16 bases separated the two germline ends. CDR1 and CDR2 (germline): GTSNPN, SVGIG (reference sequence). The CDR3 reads CASWAGRGTEAFF. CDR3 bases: TGTGCCTCCTGGGCGGGTCGGGGCACTGAAGCTTTCTTT.

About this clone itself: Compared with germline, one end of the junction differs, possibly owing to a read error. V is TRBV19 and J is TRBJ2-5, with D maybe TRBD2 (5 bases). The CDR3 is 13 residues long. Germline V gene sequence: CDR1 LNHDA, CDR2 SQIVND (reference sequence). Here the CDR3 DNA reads TGTGCCAGTGGACGGGATGGAGAAGAGTCCCAGTACTTC. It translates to CASGRDGEESQYF.

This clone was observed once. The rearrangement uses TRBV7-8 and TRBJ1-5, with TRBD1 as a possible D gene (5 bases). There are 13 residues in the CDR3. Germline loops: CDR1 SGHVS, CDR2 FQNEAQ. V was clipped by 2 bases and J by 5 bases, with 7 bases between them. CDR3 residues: CASSLSGDQPQHF. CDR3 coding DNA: TGTGCCAGCAGCTTATCGGGGGATCAGCCCCAGCATTTT. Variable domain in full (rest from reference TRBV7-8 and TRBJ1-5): GAGVSQSPRYKVAKRGQDVALRCDPISGHVSLFWYQQALGQGPEFLTYFQNEAQLDKSGLPSDRFFAERPEGSVSTLKIQRTQQEDSAVYLCASSLSGDQPQHFGDGTRLSIL.

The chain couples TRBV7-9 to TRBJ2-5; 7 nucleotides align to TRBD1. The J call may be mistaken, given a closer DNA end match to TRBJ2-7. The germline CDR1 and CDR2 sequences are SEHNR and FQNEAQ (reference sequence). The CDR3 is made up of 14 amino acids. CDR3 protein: CASSFETGTYEQYF. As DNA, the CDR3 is TGTGCCAGCAGCTTCGAGACAGGGACCTACGAGCAGTACTTC.

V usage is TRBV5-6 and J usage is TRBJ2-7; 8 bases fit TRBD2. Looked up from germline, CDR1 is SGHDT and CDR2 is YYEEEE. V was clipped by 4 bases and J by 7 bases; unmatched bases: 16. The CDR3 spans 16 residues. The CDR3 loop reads CASSKPGLVAGLEQYF. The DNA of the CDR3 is TGTGCCAGCAGCAAACCGGGACTAGTCGCCGGGTTGGAGCAGTACTTC.

This chain's CDR3 is CASSPGSGSSYNEQFF. The CDR3 coding sequence is TGTGCCAGCTCACCTGGGAGCGGAAGCTCCTACAATGAGCAGTTCTTC. This chain joins TRBV18 and TRBJ2-1; maybe TRBD2 (5 bases). This CDR3 is 16 amino acids long. CDR1 and CDR2 from the germline V gene are KGHSH and LQKENI. V lost 3 bases to trimming and J lost 0 bases, with 12 bases between them.

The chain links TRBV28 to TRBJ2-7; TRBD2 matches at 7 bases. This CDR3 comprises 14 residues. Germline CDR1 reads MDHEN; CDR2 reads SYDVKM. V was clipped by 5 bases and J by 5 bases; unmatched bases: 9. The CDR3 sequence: CASSTEAGSDEQYF. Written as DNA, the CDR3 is TGTGCCAGCAGTACCGAAGCGGGATCAGACGAGCAGTACTTC.

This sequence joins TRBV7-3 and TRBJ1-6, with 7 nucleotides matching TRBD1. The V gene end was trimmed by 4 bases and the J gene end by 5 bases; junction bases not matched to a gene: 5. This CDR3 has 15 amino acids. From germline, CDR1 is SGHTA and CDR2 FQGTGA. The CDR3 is CASSSGTADNSPLHF. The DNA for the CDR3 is TGTGCCAGCAGCTCAGGGACAGCCGATAATTCACCCCTCCACTTT.

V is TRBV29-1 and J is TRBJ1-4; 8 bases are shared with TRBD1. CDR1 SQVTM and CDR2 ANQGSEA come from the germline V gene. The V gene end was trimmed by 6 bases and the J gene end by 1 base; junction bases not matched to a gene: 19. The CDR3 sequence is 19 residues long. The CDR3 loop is CSVNIRDRNSGRTNEKLFF. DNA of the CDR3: TGCAGCGTGAATATCCGGGACAGGAACAGTGGTCGAACTAATGAAAAACTGTTTTTT.

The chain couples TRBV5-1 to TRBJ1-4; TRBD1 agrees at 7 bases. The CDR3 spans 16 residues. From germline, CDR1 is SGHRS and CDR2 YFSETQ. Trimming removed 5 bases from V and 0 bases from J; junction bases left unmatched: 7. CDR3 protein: CASSKGALATNEKLFF. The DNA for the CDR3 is TGCGCCAGCAGTAAGGGGGCCCTTGCAACTAATGAAAAACTGTTTTTT.

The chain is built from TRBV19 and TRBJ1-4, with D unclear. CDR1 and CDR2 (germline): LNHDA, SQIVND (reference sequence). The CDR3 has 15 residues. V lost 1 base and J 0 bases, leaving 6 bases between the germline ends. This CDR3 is CASSIAPATNEKLFF. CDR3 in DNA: TGTGCCAGTAGTATAGCGCCAGCAACTAATGAAAAACTGTTTTTT.

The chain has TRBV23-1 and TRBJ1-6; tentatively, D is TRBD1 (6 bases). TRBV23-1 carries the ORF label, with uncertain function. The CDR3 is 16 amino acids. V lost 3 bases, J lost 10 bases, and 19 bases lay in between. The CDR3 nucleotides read TGCGCCAGCAGTCAGCTTAACAGGGAAGCATGGTCACCCCTCCACTTT. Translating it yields CASSQLNREAWSPLHF.